This T cell receptor beta chain derives from a study of T cells after yellow fever vaccination. General study findings and limits: Bulk-population clonotypes that are abundant could appear as contaminants in FACS-sorted repertoires. Clonotypes shared by both compartments, CD4 and CD8, made up a small share. It was a weaker secondary response, yet one that peaked faster, at day 5 versus 15.

This CDR3 is 13 amino acids long. CDR1 is KGHSH, CDR2 LQKENI, per germline. The junction had 3 bases not matched to a gene; V was cut back by 2 bases and J by 8 bases. This clonotype came up a few times. The antigen is not known. The authors made TCR cDNA by 5'RACE template switching, adding a universal primer site and UMIs. In TCRdb, the 5' RACE reads were re-called with MiXCR into one record per CDR3 protein. The sample lists around 350,000 distinct CDR3 sequences, 6% to 8% seen once, with about 15% in the top ten. The specimen was PBMCs, collected 5 days after the yellow fever booster vaccination. The chain employs TRBV18 and TRBJ2-4; 7 nucleotides align to TRBD1. The origin of this receptor is a man younger than 40 who received the YFV17D yellow fever vaccine. The CDR3, as DNA: TGTGCCAGCTCACCAACAGGGGCGGACATTCAGTACTTC. It yields the protein CASSPTGADIQYF.